The entry below gives a single T cell receptor beta chain sequence along with its context. Its target is not known. These data are taken from a study of T cells after yellow fever vaccination. Generation of TCR cDNA used 5'RACE template switching (which added a universal primer site and UMIs). One entry per CDR3 protein results from TCRdb running MiXCR on the 5' RACE reads. The sample records a few hundred thousand distinct CDR3 sequences, around a sixth being singletons. Study-wide results and caveats: After the booster, 96% of CD4 and around nine tenths of CD8 primary-response clones were re-detected. By day 5 rather than day 15, the secondary response had peaked, though it was weaker.

This CDR3 has 13 amino acids. Germline V CDR1 and CDR2: MGHRA, YSYEKL. Trimming took off 0 bases at V and 6 bases at J, with 6 bases between the two ends. V gene TRBV4-1 combines with J gene TRBJ1-5; D uncertain. Material: PBMCs, obtained roughly 5 days after the first yellow fever vaccination. The clonotype was recovered from a man between 18 and 35 years old who received the YFV17D yellow fever vaccine. CDR3 amino acids: CASSQDPSQPQHF. The CDR3 nucleotides read TGCGCCAGCAGCCAAGACCCGAGTCAGCCCCAGCATTTT.